This T cell receptor (beta chain) was captured by sequencing in a study of blood T cell repertoires in COVID-19. Overall study context: Whether acute or convalescent, the COVID-19 samples came from the United States, Italy and Spain. From T cells, B-cell-depleted T cells, or PBMCs came the material, which was cDNA or gDNA.

This clone was seen a single time. As handled by the study authors: Amplification with reference gene primers provided the estimates of nucleated cell counts. Clones were sequenced by immunoSEQ multiplex PCR, and TCRdb holds only the in-frame ones, with some missing. V, J and clone size are those of that table, while D and trimming were read from the DNA. The sample lists 11,000 to 15,000 clones, 80% to 90% occurring once. Germline CDR1 is LGHNA and CDR2 is YSLEER. This CDR3 has 12 residues. Between the trimmed V and J ends, which lost 4 bases and 11 bases, there was a span of 13 bases. The J gene is TRBJ2-3, the V gene TRBV4-3; D unresolved. The clonotype originates from a human donor in a cohort sampled during active COVID-19. Sequenced sample: peripheral blood. CDR3 in amino acids: CASSPPSYKQYF. The CDR3 coding sequence is TGCGCCAGCAGCCCCCCTAGTTATAAGCAGTATTTT.